This is a list of T cell receptor beta chains from one sample in a study of blood T cell repertoires in COVID-19. Libraries were prepared by immunoSEQ multiplex PCR; TCRdb keeps only in-frame clonotypes and omits some of them. Of roughly 300,000 clones listed, 65% to 90% were seen once; the top ten hold around 4.2%. The sequenced sample was PBMCs or T cells enriched from blood (not recorded which). These receptors were taken from a woman in her 40s with acute COVID-19. CDR3s include the opening cysteine and the closing phenylalanine or tryptophan. D genes are given only for firm matches. Only some rows state a clone size, as once, few, many or a class for expanded clones.

D,V,J,size,DNA,CDR3
NA,TRBV24-1,TRBJ1-5,NA,TGTGCCACCAGCCAGGATAGCAATCAGCCCCAGCATTTT,CATSQDSNQPQHF
TRBD2,TRBV7-2,TRBJ2-1,NA,TGTGCCAGCAGCCTAAGCACTAGCGTTTCCTACAATGAGCAGTTCTTC,CASSLSTSVSYNEQFF
NA,TRBV5-1,TRBJ1-5,NA,TGCGCCAGCAGCTTAATGCAGGGTAGCAATCAGCCCCAGCATTTT,CASSLMQGSNQPQHF
NA,TRBV7-9,TRBJ2-7,few,TGTGCCAGCAGCTTAAGAACAGGGTTATCCTACGAGCAGTACTTC,CASSLRTGLSYEQYF
TRBD1,TRBV5-1,TRBJ1-2,NA,TGCGCCAGCAGCTGGGACAGGGCGTACGATGGCTACACCTTC,CASSWDRAYDGYTF
TRBD2,TRBV20-1,TRBJ2-5,NA,TGCAGTGCTAGTGTGACTAGCGGGGCCCAAGAGACCCAGTACTTC,CSASVTSGAQETQYF
NA,TRBV11-3,TRBJ2-2,NA,TGTGCCAGCAGCTTATCAGGCGGGGAGCTGTTTTTT,CASSLSGGELFF
NA,TRBV11-2,TRBJ2-7,NA,TGTGCCAGCAGCCTCCCAGGTGGGGCTTCCTACGAGCAGTACTTC,CASSLPGGASYEQYF
TRBD1,TRBV4-1,TRBJ1-1,NA,TGCGCCAGCAGCCAAGATTGGGGACAGGGGGCCCAGCGCACTGAAGCTTTCTTT,CASSQDWGQGAQRTEAFF
NA,TRBV7-2,TRBJ2-5,NA,TGTGCCAGCAGCTCCCCCCCGGAGACCCAGTACTTC,CASSSPPETQYF
TRBD1,TRBV5-1,TRBJ2-6,NA,TGCGCCAGCAGCATCCGGGACAGGGGGCTTGGGGCCAACGTCCTGACTTTC,CASSIRDRGLGANVLTF
TRBD2,TRBV7-3,TRBJ2-7,NA,TGTGCCAGCAGCTTAACGAGTGGACTAGCCTACGAGCAGTACTTC,CASSLTSGLAYEQYF
NA,TRBV7-2,TRBJ1-2,NA,TGTGCCAGCAGCTTAGAAGTCAGATACTATGGCTACACCTTC,CASSLEVRYYGYTF
NA,TRBV7-6,TRBJ2-3,NA,TGTGCCAGCAGCTTACTTCCCCTCACAGATACGCAGTATTTT,CASSLLPLTDTQYF
TRBD1,TRBV24-1,TRBJ2-5,NA,TGTGCCACCAGTGATCGGACAGGGGGAGGAGAGACCCAGTACTTC,CATSDRTGGGETQYF
TRBD2,TRBV28,TRBJ2-1,NA,TGTGCCAGCAGTTTATCTGCCCGACTAGCAGGAACCAATGAGCAGTTCTTC,CASSLSARLAGTNEQFF
TRBD1,TRBV27,TRBJ2-5,NA,TGTGCCAGCAGTTACACCTCGACAGGGAAGGAGACCCAGTACTTC,CASSYTSTGKETQYF
TRBD1,TRBV15,TRBJ2-5,NA,TGTGCCACCAGCGAAGCGGACAGGGGGCTAGAGACCCAGTACTTC,CATSEADRGLETQYF
NA,TRBV5-6,TRBJ2-7,NA,TGTGCCAGCAGCTTGGATCGTCTCTACGAGCAGTACTTC,CASSLDRLYEQYF
TRBD2,TRBV10-3,TRBJ2-3,NA,TGTGCCACCACGGGCGGGAGACCCACAGATACGCAGTATTTT,CATTGGRPTDTQYF
NA,TRBV7-8,TRBJ1-1,NA,TGTGCCAGCAGCTTCCGGCAGGGGACGGAGAACACTGAAGCTTTCTTT,CASSFRQGTENTEAFF
NA,TRBV5-4,TRBJ2-7,once,TGTGCCAGCAGCACTCCTGACAGCTTTTTCTACGAGCAGTACTTC,CASSTPDSFFYEQYF